This is a list of T cell receptor beta chains from one sample in a study of beta chain features in type 1 diabetes. TCRdb's copy holds only in-frame clones and misses some; the assay was immunoSEQ multiplex PCR. The sample lists about 160,000 clones, more than 60% seen once, with approximately 0.089% in the top ten. What was sequenced was naive CD4+ T cells from blood. The receptors originated from a man aged 25 to 40 with type 1 diabetes. CDR3s include the opening cysteine and the closing phenylalanine or tryptophan. A D gene is named only where the DNA matches it firmly. Where a row states a size, it is once, few, many or the class of an expanded clone; other rows omit it.

d_gene: -; j_gene: TRBJ1-5; len: 12; abundance: -; v_gene: TRBV29-1; CDR3nt: TGCAGCGTCCGGTTAGGGGATCAGCCCCAGCATTTT; CDR3aa: CSVRLGDQPQHF
d_gene: -; j_gene: TRBJ1-6; len: 12; abundance: -; v_gene: TRBV6-1; CDR3nt: TGTGCCAGCAGCCCCAGGTTACCATCCCTCCACTTT; CDR3aa: CASSPRLPSLHF
d_gene: -; j_gene: TRBJ1-5; len: 13; abundance: -; v_gene: TRBV7-9; CDR3nt: TGTGCCAGCAGCCAGGACGGTAATCAGCCCCAGCATTTT; CDR3aa: CASSQDGNQPQHF
d_gene: TRBD1; j_gene: TRBJ1-6; len: 15; abundance: -; v_gene: TRBV9; CDR3nt: TGTGCCAGCAGCACACAGGGGGCGCCTAATTCACCCCTCCACTTT; CDR3aa: CASSTQGAPNSPLHF
d_gene: -; j_gene: TRBJ1-2; len: 14; abundance: -; v_gene: TRBV29-1; CDR3nt: TGCAGCGTCCCGGGACCTTTATACACCTATGGCTACACCTTC; CDR3aa: CSVPGPLYTYGYTF
d_gene: TRBD1; j_gene: TRBJ2-6; len: 15; abundance: once; v_gene: TRBV29-1; CDR3nt: TGCAGCGTTTCTCTGACAGGGGCTGGGGCCAACGTCCTGACTTTC; CDR3aa: CSVSLTGAGANVLTF
d_gene: TRBD1; j_gene: TRBJ1-1; len: 14; abundance: -; v_gene: TRBV29-1; CDR3nt: TGCAGCGTTGATGGGACAGGATTGAACACTGAAGCTTTCTTT; CDR3aa: CSVDGTGLNTEAFF
d_gene: -; j_gene: TRBJ2-7; len: 14; abundance: -; v_gene: TRBV4-3; CDR3nt: TGCGCCAGCAGCCAACAGGACAGCTCCTACGAGCAGTACTTC; CDR3aa: CASSQQDSSYEQYF
d_gene: -; j_gene: TRBJ2-3; len: 14; abundance: -; v_gene: TRBV7-2; CDR3nt: TGTGCCAGCAGCTCTGGACTTATAACAGATACGCAGTATTTT; CDR3aa: CASSSGLITDTQYF
d_gene: -; j_gene: TRBJ2-3; len: 15; abundance: -; v_gene: TRBV7-2; CDR3nt: TGTGCCAGCAGCTTGGGACTTAGGGGGACAGATACGCAGTATTTT; CDR3aa: CASSLGLRGTDTQYF